The TCR beta chain under discussion was sequenced for a study of T-cell memory formation after mild COVID-19. MiXCR, applied by TCRdb to the 5' RACE reads, yields one record per CDR3 protein. The data contain roughly 110,000 distinct CDR3 sequences, about a fifth of them singletons. On this clonotype: Its cognate antigen is unknown.

CDR1 is LNHNV, CDR2 YYDKDF, per germline (reference sequence). There are 12 residues in the CDR3. Trimming cost V 0 bases and J 1 base, with 0 bases left between them. General study points: Pre-infection memory contained some responding clones, which suggested that cross-reactive memory had joined.

The sequencing input was PBMCs or a T cell subset sorted from them (not recorded which). The chain carries TRBV15 and TRBJ1-2, with D hard to call. This clonotype was obtained from a man in his late teens or twenties who had mild COVID-19 (a few samples of this study predate the infection). Cell type and time point are not known. The CDR3 is CATSRDNYGYTF. In nucleotides, the CDR3 is TGTGCCACCAGCAGAGATAACTATGGCTACACCTTC.